This entry is about one TCR beta chain. This sample was taken from a study of coeliac disease. Study as a whole: The study queried TRBV7-2 bias without high-resolution HLA data.

TCRdb's table, derived via immunoSEQ multiplex PCR, lists solely in-frame clones and lacks some. Of thousands of clones in the sample, approximately 59% are singletons; the top ten hold under 25%. CDR3 length equals 16 residues. The germline V gene has CDR1 LGHNA and CDR2 YNFKEQ. V lost 4 bases to trimming and J lost 15 bases; unmatched junction nucleotides: 15. The sample consisted of lymphocytes from the gut lamina propria. The chain carries TRBV4-2 and TRBJ2-1; 13 bases match TRBD2. The source of this sequence is a man between 60 and 70 years old with celiac disease on a gluten-free diet. The CDR3 sequence is CASSPRGLAGQGRSFF. The CDR3 DNA follows: TGTGCCAGCAGCCCGCGGGGACTAGCGGGGCAGGGTAGGTCGTTCTTC.